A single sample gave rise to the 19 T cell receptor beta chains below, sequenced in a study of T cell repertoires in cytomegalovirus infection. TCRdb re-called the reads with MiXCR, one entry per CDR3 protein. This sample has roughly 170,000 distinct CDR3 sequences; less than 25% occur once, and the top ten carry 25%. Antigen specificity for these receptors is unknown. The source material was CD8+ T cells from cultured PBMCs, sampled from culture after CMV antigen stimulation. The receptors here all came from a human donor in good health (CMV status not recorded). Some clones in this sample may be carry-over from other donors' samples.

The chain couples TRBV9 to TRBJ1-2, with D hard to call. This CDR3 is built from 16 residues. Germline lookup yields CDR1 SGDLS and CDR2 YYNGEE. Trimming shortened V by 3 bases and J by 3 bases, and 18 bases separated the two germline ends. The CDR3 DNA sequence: TGTGCCAGCAGCGGTCGGCTCGAGGGTGCATACTATGGCTACACCTTC. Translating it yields CASSGRLEGAYYGYTF.

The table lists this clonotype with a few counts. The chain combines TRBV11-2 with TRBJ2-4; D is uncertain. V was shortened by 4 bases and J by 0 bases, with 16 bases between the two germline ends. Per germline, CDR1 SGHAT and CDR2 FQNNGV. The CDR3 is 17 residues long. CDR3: CASSSRSLGIAKNIQYF. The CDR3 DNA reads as TGTGCCAGCAGCTCACGTTCCTTGGGGATAGCCAAAAACATTCAGTACTTC.

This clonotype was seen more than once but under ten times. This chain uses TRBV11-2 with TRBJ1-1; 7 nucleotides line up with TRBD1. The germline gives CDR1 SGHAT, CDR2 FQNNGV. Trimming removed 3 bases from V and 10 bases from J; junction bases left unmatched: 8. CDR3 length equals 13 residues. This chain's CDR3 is CASSFQVTGRAFF. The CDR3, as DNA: TGTGCCAGCAGCTTCCAGGTGACAGGGAGAGCTTTCTTT.

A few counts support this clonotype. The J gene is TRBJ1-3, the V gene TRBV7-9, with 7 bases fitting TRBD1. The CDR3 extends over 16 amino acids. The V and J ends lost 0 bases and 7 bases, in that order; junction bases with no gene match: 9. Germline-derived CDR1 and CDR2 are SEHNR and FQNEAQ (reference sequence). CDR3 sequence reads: CASSLAGTGERNTIYF. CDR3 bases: TGTGCCAGCAGCTTAGCGGGAACAGGGGAACGCAACACCATATATTTT.

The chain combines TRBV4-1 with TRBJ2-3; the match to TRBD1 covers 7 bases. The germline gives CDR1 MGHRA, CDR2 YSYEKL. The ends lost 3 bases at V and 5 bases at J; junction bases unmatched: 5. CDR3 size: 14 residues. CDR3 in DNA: TGCGCCAGCAGCCATGGAAGGGGGCAAGATACGCAGTATTTT. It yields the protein CASSHGRGQDTQYF.

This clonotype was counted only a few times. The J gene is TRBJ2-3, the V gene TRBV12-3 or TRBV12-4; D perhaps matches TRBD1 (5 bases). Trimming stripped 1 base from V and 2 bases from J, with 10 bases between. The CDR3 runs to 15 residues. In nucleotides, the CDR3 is TGTGCCAGCAGTTTAGTAGGGGCTAACACAGATACGCAGTATTTT. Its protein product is CASSLVGANTDTQYF.

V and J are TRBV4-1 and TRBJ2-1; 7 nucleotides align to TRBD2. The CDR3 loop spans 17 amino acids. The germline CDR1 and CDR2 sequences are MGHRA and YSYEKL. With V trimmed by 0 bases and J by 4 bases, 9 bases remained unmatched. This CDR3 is CASSQDHLGGVYNEQFF. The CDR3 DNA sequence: TGCGCCAGCAGCCAAGATCATCTGGGGGGGGTTTACAATGAGCAGTTCTTC.

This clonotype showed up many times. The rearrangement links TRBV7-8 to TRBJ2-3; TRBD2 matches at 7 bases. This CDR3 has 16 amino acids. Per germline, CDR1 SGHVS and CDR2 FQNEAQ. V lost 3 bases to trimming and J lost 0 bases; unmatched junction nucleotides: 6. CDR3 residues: CASSFRTSGSTDTQYF. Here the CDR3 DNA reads TGTGCCAGCAGCTTTCGGACTAGTGGGAGCACAGATACGCAGTATTTT.

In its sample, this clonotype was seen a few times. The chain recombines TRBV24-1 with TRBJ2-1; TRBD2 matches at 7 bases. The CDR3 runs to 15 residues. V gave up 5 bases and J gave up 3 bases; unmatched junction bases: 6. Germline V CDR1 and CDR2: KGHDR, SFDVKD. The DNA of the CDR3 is TGTGCCACCAGTGCTGGCGGGGGTTTCTACAATGAGCAGTTCTTC. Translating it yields CATSAGGGFYNEQFF.

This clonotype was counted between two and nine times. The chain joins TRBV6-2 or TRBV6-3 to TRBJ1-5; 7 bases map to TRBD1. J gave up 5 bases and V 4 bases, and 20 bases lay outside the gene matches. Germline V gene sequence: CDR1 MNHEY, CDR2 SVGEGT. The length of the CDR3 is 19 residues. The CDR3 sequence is CASSSGGPETGIGDQPQHF. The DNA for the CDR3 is TGTGCCAGCAGTTCCGGCGGACCTGAGACAGGGATTGGGGATCAGCCCCAGCATTTT.

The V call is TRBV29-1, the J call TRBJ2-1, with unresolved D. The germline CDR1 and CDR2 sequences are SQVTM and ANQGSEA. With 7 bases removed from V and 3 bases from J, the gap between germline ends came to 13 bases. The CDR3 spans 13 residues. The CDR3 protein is CSARFRRYNEQFF. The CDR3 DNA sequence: TGCAGCGCCCGATTTAGACGCTACAATGAGCAGTTCTTC.

In DNA form, the CDR3 reads TGTGCCAGCAGCTTAAAGGGTGTGGCAGGGGGGATAACTGGGGCCAACGTCCTGACTTTC. It codes for CASSLKGVAGGITGANVLTF. V is TRBV7-8 and J is TRBJ2-6, with a weak D call TRBD1 (7 bases). V was trimmed by 2 bases and J by 2 bases, leaving 22 bases between them. The CDR3 is 20 amino acids. The germline V gene encodes CDR1 SGHVS and CDR2 FQNEAQ.

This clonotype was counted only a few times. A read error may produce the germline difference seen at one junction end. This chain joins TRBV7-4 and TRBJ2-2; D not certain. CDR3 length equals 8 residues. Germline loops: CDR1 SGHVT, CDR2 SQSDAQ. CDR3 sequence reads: CASSLPTF. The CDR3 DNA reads TGTGCCAGCAGCCTCCCAACTTTT.

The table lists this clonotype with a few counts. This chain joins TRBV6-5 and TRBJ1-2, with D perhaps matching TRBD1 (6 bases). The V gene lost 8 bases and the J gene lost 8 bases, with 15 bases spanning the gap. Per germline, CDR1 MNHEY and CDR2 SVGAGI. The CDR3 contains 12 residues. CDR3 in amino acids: CASLAGAGGYTF. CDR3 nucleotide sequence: TGTGCCAGCTTGGCGGGGGCGGGCGGCTACACCTTC.

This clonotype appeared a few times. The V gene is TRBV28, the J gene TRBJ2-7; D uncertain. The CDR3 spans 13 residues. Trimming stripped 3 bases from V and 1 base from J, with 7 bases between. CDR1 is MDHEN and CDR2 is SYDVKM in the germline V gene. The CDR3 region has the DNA TGTGCCAGCAGTTTGGTGGATTCCTACGAGCAGTACTTC. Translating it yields CASSLVDSYEQYF.

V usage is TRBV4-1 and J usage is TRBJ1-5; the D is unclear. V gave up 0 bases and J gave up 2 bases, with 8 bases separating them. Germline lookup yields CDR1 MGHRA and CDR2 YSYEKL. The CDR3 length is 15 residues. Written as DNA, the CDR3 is TGCGCCAGCAGCCAAGACCCGGACGGCAATCAGCCCCAGCATTTT. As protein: CASSQDPDGNQPQHF.

As DNA, the CDR3 is TGCAGTGCTAGAGTGGGTAAGGGATCAGAGACCCAGTACTTC. It specifies CSARVGKGSETQYF. This chain joins TRBV20-1 and TRBJ2-5; no firm D call. V lost 1 base to trimming and J lost 4 bases, with 13 bases between them. Germline V gives CDR1 DFQATT, CDR2 SNEGSKA (reference sequence). This CDR3 comprises 14 residues.

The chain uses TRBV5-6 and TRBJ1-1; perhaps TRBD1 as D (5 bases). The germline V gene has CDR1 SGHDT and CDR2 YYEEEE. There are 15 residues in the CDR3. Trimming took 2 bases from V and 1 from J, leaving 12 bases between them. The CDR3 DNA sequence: TGTGCCAGCAGCTTAAATCCAGGGCCGAACACTGAAGCTTTCTTT. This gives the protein CASSLNPGPNTEAFF.

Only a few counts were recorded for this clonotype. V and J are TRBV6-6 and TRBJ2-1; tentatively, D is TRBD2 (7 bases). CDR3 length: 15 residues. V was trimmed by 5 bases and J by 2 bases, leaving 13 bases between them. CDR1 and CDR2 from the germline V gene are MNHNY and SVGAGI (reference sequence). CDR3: CASSPAGDTYNEQFF. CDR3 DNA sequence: TGTGCCAGCAGTCCTGCGGGGGACACCTACAATGAGCAGTTCTTC.